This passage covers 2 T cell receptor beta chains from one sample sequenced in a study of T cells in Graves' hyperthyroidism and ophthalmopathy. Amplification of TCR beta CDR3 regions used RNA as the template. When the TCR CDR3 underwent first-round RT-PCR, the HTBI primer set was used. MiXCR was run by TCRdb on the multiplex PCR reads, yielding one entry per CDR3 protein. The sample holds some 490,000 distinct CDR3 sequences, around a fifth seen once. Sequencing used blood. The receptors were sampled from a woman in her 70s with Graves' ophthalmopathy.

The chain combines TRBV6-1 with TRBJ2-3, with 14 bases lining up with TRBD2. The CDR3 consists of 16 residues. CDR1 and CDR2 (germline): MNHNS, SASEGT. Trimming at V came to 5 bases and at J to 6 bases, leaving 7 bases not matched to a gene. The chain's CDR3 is CASSPRLAGGYDTQYF. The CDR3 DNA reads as TGTGCCAGCAGTCCTCGACTAGCGGGAGGGTACGATACGCAGTATTTT.

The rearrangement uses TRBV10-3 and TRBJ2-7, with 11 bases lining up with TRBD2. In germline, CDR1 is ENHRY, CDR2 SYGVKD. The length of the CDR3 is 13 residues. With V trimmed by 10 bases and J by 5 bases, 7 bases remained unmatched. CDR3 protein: CATSGLAVHEQYF. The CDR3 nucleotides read TGTGCCACCTCGGGACTAGCGGTACACGAGCAGTACTTC.